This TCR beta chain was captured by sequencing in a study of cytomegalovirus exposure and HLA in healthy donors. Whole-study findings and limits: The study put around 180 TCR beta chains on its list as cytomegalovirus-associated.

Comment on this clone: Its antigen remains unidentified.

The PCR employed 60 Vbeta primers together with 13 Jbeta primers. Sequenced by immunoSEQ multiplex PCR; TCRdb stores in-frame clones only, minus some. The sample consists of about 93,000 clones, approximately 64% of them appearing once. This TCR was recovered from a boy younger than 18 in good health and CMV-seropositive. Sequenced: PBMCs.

CDR3 region: CASSLAGANTGELFF. The CDR3 DNA follows: TGTGCCAGCAGCTTAGCCGGAGCGAACACCGGGGAGCTGTTTTTT. This chain links TRBV7-6 with TRBJ2-2; D unresolved. Trimming stripped 0 bases from V and 0 bases from J, with 5 bases between. Germline CDR1 and CDR2: SGHVS and FNYEAQ. This CDR3 is 15 amino acids long.